Listed below are T cell receptor beta chains from one sample, sequenced in a study of CD8+ T cells in alopecia areata. Repertoires were generated with immunoSEQ multiplex PCR, while TCRdb's copy carries only in-frame clones and drops some. The table includes 200,000 to 250,000 clones, around 62% detected once. Here the sequenced sample was CD4+ T cells sorted from blood, taken at week 0. These receptors all stem from a human donor with alopecia areata. Both conserved end residues are trimmed from each CDR3.

j_gene	v_gene	len	CDR3aa
TRBJ1-2	TRBV27	11	ASSLQGANGYT
TRBJ1-5	TRBV6-5	12	ASSRQGTSQPQH
TRBJ2-5	TRBV5-1	15	ASSLGDRVLGTETQY
TRBJ1-3	TRBV5-1	13	ASSVGQASGNTIY
TRBJ2-5	TRBV6-1	12	ASTESPGVETQY
TRBJ2-3	TRBV23-1	15	ASAPGLAGPSTDTQY
TRBJ1-5	TRBV19	10	ASSIRYQPQH
TRBJ1-1	TRBV7-2	10	ASSLEGTGTF
TRBJ1-2	TRBV14	11	ASSQDVRGGYT
TRBJ2-2	TRBV30	11	AWNRQNTGELF
TRBJ2-5	TRBV5-1	11	ASSSRQKETQY
TRBJ1-6	TRBV30	11	AGQSSYNSPLH
TRBJ2-3	TRBV11-2	12	ASSLGLRTDTQY
TRBJ2-3	TRBV11-2	13	ASSRRGGWEDTQY
TRBJ2-4	TRBV29-1	9	SAETGDIQY
TRBJ1-2	TRBV29-1	13	SCSQGALANYGYT
TRBJ2-3	TRBV5-1	13	ASSLGTDLSDTQY
TRBJ1-1	TRBV19	10	ASSRQGAEAF
TRBJ2-3	TRBV6-5	13	ASSYRGGPGDTQY
TRBJ1-5	TRBV11-2	13	ASSLEFTSVQPQH
TRBJ2-1	TRBV20-1	8	SASDNEQF
TRBJ1-1	TRBV18	10	ASSREGTEAF
TRBJ2-1	TRBV29-1	10	SVERDYNEQF
TRBJ2-3	TRBV29-1	12	SAVTSGLADTQY
TRBJ2-1	TRBV4-1	14	ASSQGSGNYYNEQF
TRBJ1-2	TRBV30	10	AWRSDIYGYT
TRBJ2-5	TRBV4-1	13	ASSHYGGPQETQY
TRBJ1-1	TRBV7-9	11	ASSPLGNTEAF
TRBJ2-5	TRBV6-6	14	ASGLPRTGGQETQY
TRBJ2-1	TRBV10-1	14	ASSDRSSGRNNEQF
TRBJ2-1	TRBV7-9	14	ASSLGGLAGYNEQF
TRBJ1-4	TRBV5-5	13	ASSFWDGPNEKLF
TRBJ2-3	TRBV10-3	13	AISERNRAWYTQY
TRBJ1-5	TRBV9	17	ASSSARDRGPHSNQPQH
TRBJ1-4	TRBV5-1	14	ASSKGDVEKNEKLF
TRBJ2-1	TRBV6-5	12	ASSLAGRYNEQF
TRBJ2-7	TRBV2	9	ASARAYEQY
TRBJ2-7	TRBV7-6	16	ASSPGLAGGSFSYEQY
TRBJ1-2	TRBV29-1	10	SVAGVYYGYT
TRBJ2-7	TRBV18	12	ASSPLGTGDEQY
TRBJ2-3	TRBV29-1	12	SVSPQVSTDTQY
TRBJ1-1	TRBV6-1	12	ASSAGQGYTEAF
TRBJ2-7	TRBV27	14	ASINYWAGGAYEQY
TRBJ2-7	TRBV5-1	11	ASSYRDSYEQY
TRBJ2-1	TRBV5-6	12	ASSLINPYNEQF
-	TRBV30	8	ASGLNEQY
TRBJ2-7	TRBV7-8	13	ASSLAYRASYEQY
TRBJ2-2	TRBV30	12	AFGTGGVTGELF
TRBJ1-1	TRBV30	10	AWTGATTEAF
TRBJ2-1	TRBV30	12	AWSRGQSFNEQF
TRBJ2-7	TRBV19	12	ASSTLGTPYEQY